A selection of T cell receptor beta chains follows, all from one sample in a study of somatic mutations in cytotoxic T cells in rheumatoid arthritis. Sequencing used immunoSEQ multiplex PCR; TCRdb keeps in-frame clones, though not all of them. The table includes tens of thousands of clones, about four fifths detected once. Sequencing was carried out using CD8+ T cells sorted from blood. The receptors stem from an adult with rheumatoid arthritis. Both conserved end residues are part of each CDR3. D genes are given only for firm matches. Part of the rows lack a size; the others show once, few, many or a class for expanded clones.

len	v_gene	abundance	d_gene	j_gene	CDR3aa	CDR3nt
15	TRBV7-9	-	-	TRBJ2-1	CASSSGGLKNNEQFF	TGTGCCAGCAGCTCCGGCGGACTAAAGAACAATGAGCAGTTCTTC
18	TRBV9	-	TRBD1	TRBJ1-4	CASSVEGQGVQANEKLFF	TGTGCCAGCAGCGTAGAGGGACAGGGGGTACAAGCTAATGAAAAACTGTTTTTT
15	TRBV5-4	-	TRBD1	TRBJ2-5	CASTAGTGRRETQYF	TGTGCCAGCACCGCCGGGACAGGGAGGAGAGAGACCCAGTACTTC
12	TRBV5-6	-	TRBD2	TRBJ2-5	CASSLVTSGQYF	TGTGCCAGCAGCTTGGTGACTAGCGGGCAGTACTTC
16	TRBV7-2	-	-	TRBJ2-7	CASSLIGGELSYEQYF	TGTGCCAGCAGCCTCATAGGGGGAGAGCTTTCCTACGAGCAGTACTTC
15	TRBV9	-	-	TRBJ2-5	CASSIQSHQSETQYF	TGTGCCAGCAGCATCCAGAGTCACCAGTCGGAGACCCAGTACTTC
15	TRBV7-8	once	TRBD1	TRBJ1-2	CASSSWTGGNYGYTF	TGTGCCAGCAGCTCCTGGACAGGGGGAAACTATGGCTACACCTTC
15	TRBV2	-	-	TRBJ2-7	CASSEMGTASYEQYF	TGTGCCAGCAGTGAAATGGGGACGGCCTCCTACGAGCAGTACTTC
14	TRBV13	-	TRBD1	TRBJ1-3	CASSVGTGSNTIYF	TGTGCCAGCAGCGTCGGGACAGGGAGTAACACCATATATTTT
15	TRBV7-9	few	-	TRBJ2-1	CASSPGYSSYNEQFF	TGTGCCAGCAGCCCAGGGTATTCCTCCTACAATGAGCAGTTCTTC
14	TRBV13	-	TRBD1	TRBJ1-1	CASSLAGTGTEAFF	TGTGCCAGCAGCTTAGCCGGGACAGGGACCGAAGCTTTCTTT
15	TRBV10-3	-	-	TRBJ1-5	CAISEASFGNQPQHF	TGTGCCATCAGCGAGGCCTCCTTCGGCAATCAGCCCCAGCATTTT
13	TRBV9	-	-	TRBJ1-2	CASSVGEDYGYTF	TGTGCCAGCAGCGTAGGGGAGGACTATGGCTACACCTTC
15	TRBV11-3	-	TRBD1	TRBJ1-1	CASSPRQGLNTEAFF	TGTGCCAGCAGCCCGCGACAGGGTTTGAACACTGAAGCTTTCTTT